This TCR beta chain originates from a study of blood T cells in healthy people across ages. The CDR3 length is 17 residues. V lost 5 bases, J lost 2 bases, and 20 bases lay in between. This clonotype showed up many times. For the second PCR, which ran for about 7 to 11 cycles, a sample-barcoded 5' primer and a J-beta primer mix were used. TCRdb passed the 5' RACE reads through MiXCR, listing each CDR3 protein once. This table holds 600,000 to 800,000 distinct CDR3 sequences, approximately 52% found once. The TCR comes from a woman of 80 years or more in good health. The chain links TRBV12-3 or TRBV12-4 to TRBJ2-3, with TRBD1 as a possible D gene (6 bases). Source material: blood. In DNA form, the CDR3 reads TGTGCCAGCAGTCTCCTTAAATCCACAGGGTACACAGATACGCAGTATTTT. Translation gives CASSLLKSTGYTDTQYF.